This T cell receptor (beta chain) was obtained from a study of T cell changes during pregnancy in multiple sclerosis. In its sample, this clone was seen once. Assay: immunoSEQ multiplex PCR; the TCRdb copy retains only in-frame clones and omits some. The sample gives about 27,000 clones, roughly 89% of which show up once; roughly 17% is in the top ten. CDR3 size: 15 residues. The germline V gene encodes CDR1 MDHEN and CDR2 SYDVKM. With 3 bases clipped from V and 2 bases from J, the junction kept 5 bases outside the gene matches. Here the sequenced sample was CD8+ T cells from peripheral blood mononuclear cells, taken in the second trimester of pregnancy. The TCR sequence derives from a female donor with multiple sclerosis, enrolled in a pregnancy study. V is TRBV28 and J is TRBJ1-2; 8 nucleotides match TRBD1. The CDR3: CASSFRTGPNYGYTF. Written as DNA, the CDR3 is TGTGCCAGCAGTTTCAGGACAGGGCCCAACTATGGCTACACCTTC.